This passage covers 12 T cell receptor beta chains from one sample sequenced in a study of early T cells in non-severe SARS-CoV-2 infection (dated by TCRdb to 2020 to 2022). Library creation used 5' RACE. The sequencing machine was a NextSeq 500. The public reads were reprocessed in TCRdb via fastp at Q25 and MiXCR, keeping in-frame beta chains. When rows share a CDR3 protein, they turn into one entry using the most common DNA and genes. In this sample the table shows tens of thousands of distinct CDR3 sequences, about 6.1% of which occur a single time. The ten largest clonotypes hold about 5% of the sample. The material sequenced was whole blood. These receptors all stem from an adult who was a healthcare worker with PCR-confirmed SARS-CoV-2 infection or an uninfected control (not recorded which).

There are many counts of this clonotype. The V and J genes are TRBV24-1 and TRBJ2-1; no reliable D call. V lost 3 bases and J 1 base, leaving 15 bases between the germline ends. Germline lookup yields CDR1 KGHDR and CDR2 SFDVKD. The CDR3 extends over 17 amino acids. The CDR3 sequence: CATSDVGKVSSYNEQFF. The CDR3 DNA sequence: TGTGCCACCAGTGATGTGGGGAAAGTTAGTTCCTACAATGAGCAGTTCTTC.

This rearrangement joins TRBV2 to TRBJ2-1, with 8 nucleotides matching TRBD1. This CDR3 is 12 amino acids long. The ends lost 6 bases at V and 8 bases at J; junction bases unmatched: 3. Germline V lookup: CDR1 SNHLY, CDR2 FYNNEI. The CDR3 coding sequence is TGTGCCAGCAGAGCAGGGGGCCATGAGCAGTTCTTC. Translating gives CASRAGGHEQFF.

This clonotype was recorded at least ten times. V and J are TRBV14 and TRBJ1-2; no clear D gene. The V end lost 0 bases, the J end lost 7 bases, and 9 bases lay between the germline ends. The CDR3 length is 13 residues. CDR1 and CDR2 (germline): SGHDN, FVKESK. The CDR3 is CASSQEMWSGYTF. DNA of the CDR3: TGTGCCAGCAGCCAAGAAATGTGGTCTGGCTACACCTTC.

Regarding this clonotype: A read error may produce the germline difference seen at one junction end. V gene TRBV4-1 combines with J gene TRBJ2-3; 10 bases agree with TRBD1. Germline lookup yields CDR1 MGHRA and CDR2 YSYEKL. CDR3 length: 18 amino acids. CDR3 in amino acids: CTSTDRGLLGRSTDTQYF. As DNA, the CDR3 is TGCACCAGCACCGACAGGGGGCTTTTAGGTCGGAGCACAGATACGCAGTATTTT.

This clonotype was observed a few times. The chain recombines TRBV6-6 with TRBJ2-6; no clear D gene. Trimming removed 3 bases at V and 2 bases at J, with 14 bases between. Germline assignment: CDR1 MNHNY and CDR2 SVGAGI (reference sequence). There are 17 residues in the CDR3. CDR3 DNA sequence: TGTGCCAGCAGTTATGATGGGGAAGCCACTGGGGCCAACGTCCTGACTTTC. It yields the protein CASSYDGEATGANVLTF.

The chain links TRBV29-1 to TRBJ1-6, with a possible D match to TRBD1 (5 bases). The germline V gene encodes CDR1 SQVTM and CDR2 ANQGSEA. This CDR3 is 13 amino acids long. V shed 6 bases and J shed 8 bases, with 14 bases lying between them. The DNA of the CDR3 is TGCAGCGTGAGGACCGGGGGAGATTCACCCCTCCACTTT. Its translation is CSVRTGGDSPLHF.

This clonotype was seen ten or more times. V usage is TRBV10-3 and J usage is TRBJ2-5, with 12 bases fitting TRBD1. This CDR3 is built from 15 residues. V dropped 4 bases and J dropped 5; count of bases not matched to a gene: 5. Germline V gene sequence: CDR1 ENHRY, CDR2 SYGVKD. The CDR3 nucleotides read TGTGCCATCAGTGGGGGACAGGGGGCCCGCGAGACCCAGTACTTC. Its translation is CAISGGQGARETQYF.

The CDR3 nucleotides read TGTGCCAGTAGTACCTGGGGACAGGGGGCAACGGATACGCAGTATTTT. Amino acids: CASSTWGQGATDTQYF. This chain connects TRBV19 to TRBJ2-3; 12 bases map to TRBD1. Looked up from germline, CDR1 is LNHDA and CDR2 is SQIVND (reference sequence). The CDR3 length is 16 residues. J was trimmed by 6 bases and V by 4 bases; bases with no gene match: 8.

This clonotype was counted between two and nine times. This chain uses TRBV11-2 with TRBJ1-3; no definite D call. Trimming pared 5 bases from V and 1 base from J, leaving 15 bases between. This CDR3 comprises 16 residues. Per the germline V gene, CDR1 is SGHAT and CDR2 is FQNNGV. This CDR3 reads CASSPNYWWSGNTIYF. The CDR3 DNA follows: TGTGCCAGCAGCCCGAACTATTGGTGGTCTGGAAACACCATATATTTT. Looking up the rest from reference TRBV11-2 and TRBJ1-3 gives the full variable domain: EAGVAQSPRYKIIEKRQSVAFWCNPISGHATLYWYQQILGQGPKLLIQFQNNGVVDDSQLPKDRFSAERLKGVDSTLKIQPAKLEDSAVYLCASSPNYWWSGNTIYFGEGSWLTVV.

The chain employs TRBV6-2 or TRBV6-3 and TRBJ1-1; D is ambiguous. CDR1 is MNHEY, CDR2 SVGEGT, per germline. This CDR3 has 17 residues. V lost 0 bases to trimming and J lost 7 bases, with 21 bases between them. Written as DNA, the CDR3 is TGTGCCAGCAGTTACTCGATGAGCAGATCGGTACGAAGTGAAGCTTTCTTT. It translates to CASSYSMSRSVRSEAFF.

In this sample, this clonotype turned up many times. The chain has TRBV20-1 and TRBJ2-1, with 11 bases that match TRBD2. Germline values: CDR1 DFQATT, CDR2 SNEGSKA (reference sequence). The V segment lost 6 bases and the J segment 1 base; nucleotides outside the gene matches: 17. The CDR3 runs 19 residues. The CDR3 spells CSAKDETSGNPPSYNEQFF. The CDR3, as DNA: TGCAGTGCCAAGGATGAGACTAGCGGGAATCCCCCATCCTACAATGAGCAGTTCTTC.

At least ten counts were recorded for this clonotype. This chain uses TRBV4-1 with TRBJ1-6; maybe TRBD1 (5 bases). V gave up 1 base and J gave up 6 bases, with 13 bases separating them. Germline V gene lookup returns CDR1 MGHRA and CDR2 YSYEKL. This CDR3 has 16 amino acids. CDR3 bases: TGCGCCAGCAGCCAAGTAATAGGGGCCGCTAATTCACCCCTCCACTTT. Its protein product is CASSQVIGAANSPLHF.